These 10 T cell receptor beta chains came from one sample sequenced in a study of PD-1 blockade in mismatch repair-deficient tumors. Sequenced by immunoSEQ multiplex PCR; TCRdb stores in-frame clones only, minus some. This sample has some 110,000 clones, with 70% to 80% found just once. The input for sequencing was peripheral blood, taken about 13 months after starting pembrolizumab. The receptors derive from an adult with mismatch repair-deficient cancer.

This chain connects TRBV28 to TRBJ1-2; 7 nucleotides align to TRBD1. The CDR3 has 13 amino acids. Germline CDR1 and CDR2: MDHEN and SYDVKM. V shed 6 bases, J shed 4 bases, and the junction held 5 bases outside the gene matches. The CDR3 bases are TGTGCCAGCAGCCAAGGACAGGCCTATGGCTACACCTTC. Its protein product is CASSQGQAYGYTF.

This clone was seen only a few times. V and J are TRBV7-9 and TRBJ1-5; the D is unclear. There are 13 residues in the CDR3. The V and J ends lost 5 bases and 0 bases respectively, with 5 bases between them. Germline V gene lookup returns CDR1 SEHNR and CDR2 FQNEAQ (reference sequence). In nucleotides, the CDR3 is TGTGCCAGCAGCCGCCTTAGCAATCAGCCCCAGCATTTT. Translating gives CASSRLSNQPQHF. The full variable domain, in which reference TRBV7-9 and TRBJ1-5 provide the parts outside the CDR3, is DTGVSQNPRHKITKRGQNVTFRCDPISEHNRLYWYRQTLGQGPEFLTYFQNEAQLEKSRLLSDRFSAERPKGSFSTLEIQRTEQGDSAMYLCASSRLSNQPQHFGDGTRLSIL.

J is TRBJ2-1 and V is TRBV30; TRBD2 is a possible D gene (6 bases). Trimming took off 2 bases at V and 9 bases at J, with 8 bases between the two ends. CDR1 is GTSNPN, CDR2 SVGIG, per germline (reference sequence). This CDR3 contains 11 residues. CDR3 protein: CAWSKAGEQFF. CDR3 sequence (DNA): TGTGCCTGGAGTAAAGCGGGTGAGCAGTTCTTC.

This chain uses TRBV27 with TRBJ1-3, with a tentative D call TRBD1 (5 bases). The V and J ends lost 5 bases and 0 bases respectively, with 11 bases between them. Germline loops: CDR1 MNHEY, CDR2 SMNVEV (reference sequence). This CDR3 comprises 15 residues. The CDR3 DNA reads as TGTGCCAGCAGTAGGGGCGGAAGCTCTGGAAACACCATATATTTT. It yields the protein CASSRGGSSGNTIYF.

Only a few counts were recorded for this clone. V gene TRBV14 combines with J gene TRBJ2-7; D is possibly TRBD1 (6 bases). Trimming took 3 bases from V and 3 from J, leaving 9 bases between them. Germline V gives CDR1 SGHDN, CDR2 FVKESK. This CDR3 comprises 13 residues. This chain's CDR3 is CASSQGHIYEQYF. CDR3 bases: TGTGCCAGCAGCCAGGGACATATCTACGAGCAGTACTTC.

The chain uses TRBV5-5 and TRBJ2-7; tentatively, D is TRBD2 (7 bases). Germline V gives CDR1 SGHKS, CDR2 YYEKEE (reference sequence). Trimming cost V 0 bases and J 4 bases, with 14 bases left between them. This CDR3 has 15 residues. The CDR3: CASSLVPGGSYEQYF. CDR3 in DNA: TGTGCCAGCAGCTTGGTCCCGGGGGGCTCTTACGAGCAGTACTTC.

As to this clone: This may stem from a read error, because a much larger clone lies one nucleotide away. The rearrangement uses TRBV15 and TRBJ1-1; D is possibly TRBD1 (5 bases). Germline CDR1 is LNHNV and CDR2 is YYDKDF (reference sequence). CDR3 length equals 12 residues. CDR3 in amino acids: CAASRERTEAFF. CDR3 nucleotide sequence: TGTGCCGCCAGCAGGGAACGGACTGAAGCTTTCTTT.

The chain uses TRBV9 and TRBJ2-1, with D unclear. V shed 0 bases and J shed 9 bases, with 10 bases lying between them. Germline V lookup: CDR1 SGDLS, CDR2 YYNGEE. There are 13 residues in the CDR3. The CDR3 spells CASSVAYNSEQFF. The CDR3 DNA sequence: TGTGCCAGCAGCGTAGCTTATAATAGTGAGCAGTTCTTC.

V usage is TRBV19 and J usage is TRBJ2-7; 9 nucleotides align to TRBD1. CDR1 and CDR2 (germline): LNHDA, SQIVND (reference sequence). V lost 5 bases, J lost 5 bases, and 10 bases stayed unmatched. The CDR3 length is 15 residues. The CDR3 bases are TGTGCCAGTAGTGCTCGGACAGGGGCGGGCGACGAGCAGTACTTC. Protein product: CASSARTGAGDEQYF.

This rearrangement joins TRBV14 to TRBJ1-2; no definite D call. The CDR3 runs 15 residues. Germline CDR1 SGHDN, CDR2 FVKESK. With 0 bases removed from V and 6 bases from J, the gap between germline ends came to 14 bases. CDR3 DNA sequence: TGTGCCAGCAGCCAAGATAAAAGACGGCTTGATGGCTACACCTTC. This gives the protein CASSQDKRRLDGYTF.